The subject of this entry is one T cell receptor beta chain. Antigen unknown. Measured with immunoSEQ multiplex PCR; TCRdb has only the in-frame clones, and not every one. The sample has hundreds of thousands of clones, about nine tenths seen once; the top ten hold roughly 3%. The donors were part of the validation cohort, which consisted of more than 90 subjects and was separate from the first cohort of 666 subjects. Germline V gene sequence: CDR1 LGHNA, CDR2 YNFKEQ. The V end lost 3 bases, the J end lost 3 bases, and 7 bases lay between the germline ends. This CDR3 is 13 amino acids long. These data belong to a study of cytomegalovirus exposure and HLA in healthy donors. Overall study findings and caveats: The study labeled 170 or so TCR beta chains cytomegalovirus-associated.

The V call is TRBV4-2, the J call TRBJ2-3; no definite D call. The TCR comes from a woman aged 30 to 39 in good health and CMV-seronegative. The sequenced sample was PBMCs. The CDR3 DNA is TGTGCCAGCAGCCAGTTTAAGACAGATACGCAGTATTTT. Amino acid sequence: CASSQFKTDTQYF.